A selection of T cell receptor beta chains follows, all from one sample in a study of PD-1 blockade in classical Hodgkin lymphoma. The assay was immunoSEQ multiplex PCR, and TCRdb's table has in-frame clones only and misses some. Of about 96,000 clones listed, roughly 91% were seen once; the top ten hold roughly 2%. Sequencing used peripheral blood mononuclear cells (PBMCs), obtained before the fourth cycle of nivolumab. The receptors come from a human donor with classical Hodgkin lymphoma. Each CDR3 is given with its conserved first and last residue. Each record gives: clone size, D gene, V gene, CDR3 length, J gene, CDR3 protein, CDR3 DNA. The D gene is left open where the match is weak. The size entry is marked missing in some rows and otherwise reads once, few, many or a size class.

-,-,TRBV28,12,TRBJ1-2,CASLKGPYGYTF,TGTGCCAGCTTGAAGGGCCCCTATGGCTACACCTTC
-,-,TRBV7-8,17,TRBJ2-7,CASSLDLSGRITYEQYF,TGTGCCAGCAGCTTAGATCTCTCAGGGCGGATTACCTACGAGCAGTACTTC
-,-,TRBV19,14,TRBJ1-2,CASSIRQRNYGYTF,TGTGCCAGTAGTATAAGGCAGAGAAACTATGGCTACACCTTC
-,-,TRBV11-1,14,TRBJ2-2,CASRTPGNTGELFF,TGTGCCAGCCGCACCCCCGGGAACACCGGGGAGCTGTTTTTT
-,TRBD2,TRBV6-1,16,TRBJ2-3,CASSVVLAGRTDTQYF,TGTGCCAGCAGTGTGGTACTAGCGGGACGCACAGATACGCAGTATTTT
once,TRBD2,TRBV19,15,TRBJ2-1,CASRVAGGPNNEQFF,TGTGCCAGTAGGGTAGCGGGAGGGCCTAACAATGAGCAGTTCTTC
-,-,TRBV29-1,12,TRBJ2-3,CSVYTSTDTQYF,TGCAGCGTTTACACTAGCACAGATACGCAGTATTTT
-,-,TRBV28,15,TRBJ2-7,CASSFTGLKSYEQYF,TGTGCCAGCAGTTTTACAGGGTTAAAATCCTACGAGCAGTACTTC
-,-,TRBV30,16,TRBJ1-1,CASRGGVRARDTEAFF,TGTGCCTCCCGAGGGGGGGTTCGGGCGCGCGACACTGAAGCTTTCTTT
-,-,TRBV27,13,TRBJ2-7,CASSLAQTYEQYF,TGTGCCAGCAGTTTAGCCCAAACCTACGAGCAGTACTTC
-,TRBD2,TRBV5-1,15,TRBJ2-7,CASSPRLAGWYEQYF,TGCGCCAGCAGCCCAAGACTAGCGGGATGGTACGAGCAGTACTTC
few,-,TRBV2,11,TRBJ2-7,CASSEAYEQYF,TGTGCCAGCAGTGAAGCCTACGAGCAGTACTTC
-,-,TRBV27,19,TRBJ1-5,CASSARRWREGIGNQPQHF,TGTGCCAGCAGTGCGAGGAGATGGAGGGAGGGTATAGGCAATCAGCCCCAGCATTTT
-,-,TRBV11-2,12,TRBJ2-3,CASSLGLDTQYF,TGTGCCAGCAGCTTAGGGTTGGATACGCAGTATTTT
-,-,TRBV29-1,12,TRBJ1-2,CSVGQTNYGYTF,TGCAGCGTTGGTCAGACTAACTATGGCTACACCTTC
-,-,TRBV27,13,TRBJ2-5,CASSFVSERRDHF,TGTGCCAGCAGTTTTGTGTCGGAGCGGCGGGACCACTTC
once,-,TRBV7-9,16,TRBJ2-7,CASSSHLKTRSYEQYF,TGTGCCAGCAGCTCACATTTAAAAACTCGGTCCTACGAGCAGTACTTC
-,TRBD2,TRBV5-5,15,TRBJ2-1,CASSPSGRAYNEQFF,TGTGCCAGCAGCCCCAGCGGGAGGGCCTACAATGAGCAGTTCTTC
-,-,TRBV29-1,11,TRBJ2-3,CSGTRSDTQYF,TGCAGCGGGACCCGGTCGGATACGCAGTATTTT
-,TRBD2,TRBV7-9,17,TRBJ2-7,CASSLTSGRARDYEQYF,TGTGCCAGCAGCCTTACTAGCGGGAGAGCCCGTGACTACGAGCAGTACTTC
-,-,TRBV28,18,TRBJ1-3,CASSLPLGQSLGVNTIYF,TGTGCCAGCAGTTTACCCCTCGGACAGTCTCTCGGGGTAAACACCATATATTTT
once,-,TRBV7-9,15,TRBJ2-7,CASSSDTEIYYEQYF,TGTGCCAGCAGCTCCGACACGGAAATCTACTACGAGCAGTACTTC
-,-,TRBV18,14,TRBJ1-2,CASSPGEFDYGYTF,TGTGCCAGCTCACCTGGCGAATTCGACTATGGCTACACCTTC
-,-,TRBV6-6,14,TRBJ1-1,CASSQIRENTEAFF,TGTGCCAGCAGCCAGATTAGGGAAAACACTGAAGCTTTCTTT
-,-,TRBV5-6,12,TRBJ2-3,CASSPGMDTQYF,TGTGCCAGCAGCCCGGGGATGGATACGCAGTATTTT
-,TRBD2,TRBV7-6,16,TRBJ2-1,CASSNRRELPYNEQFF,TGTGCCAGCAGCAATCGGCGGGAGTTGCCCTACAATGAGCAGTTCTTC
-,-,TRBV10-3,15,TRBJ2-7,CATQLRQEPTYEQYF,TGTGCCACCCAGCTCCGACAGGAACCCACCTACGAGCAGTACTTC
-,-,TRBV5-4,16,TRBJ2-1,CASSHRDRNAVNEQFF,TGTGCCAGCAGCCACCGAGACAGGAATGCGGTCAATGAGCAGTTCTTC
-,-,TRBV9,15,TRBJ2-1,CASSVDGWGYNEQFF,TGTGCCAGCAGCGTAGATGGGTGGGGGTACAATGAGCAGTTCTTC
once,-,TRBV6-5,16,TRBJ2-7,CASSYGDRPYSYEQYF,TGTGCCAGCAGTTACGGTGACAGACCGTACTCCTACGAGCAGTACTTC